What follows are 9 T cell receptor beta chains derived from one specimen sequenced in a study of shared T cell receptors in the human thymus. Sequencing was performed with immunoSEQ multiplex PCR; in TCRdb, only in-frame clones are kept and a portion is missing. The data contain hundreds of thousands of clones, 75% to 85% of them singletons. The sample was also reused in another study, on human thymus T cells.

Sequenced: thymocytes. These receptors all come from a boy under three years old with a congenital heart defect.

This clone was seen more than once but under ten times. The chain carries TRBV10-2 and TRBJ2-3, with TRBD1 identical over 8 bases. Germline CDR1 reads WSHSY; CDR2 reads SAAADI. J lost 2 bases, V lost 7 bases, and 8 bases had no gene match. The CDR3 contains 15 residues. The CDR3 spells CASNNRGYSTDTQYF. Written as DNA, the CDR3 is TGCGCCAGCAACAACAGGGGGTATTCCACAGATACGCAGTATTTT.

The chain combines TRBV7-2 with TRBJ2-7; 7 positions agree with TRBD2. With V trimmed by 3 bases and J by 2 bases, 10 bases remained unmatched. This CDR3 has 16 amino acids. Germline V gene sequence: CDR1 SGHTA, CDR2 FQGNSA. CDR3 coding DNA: TGTGCCAGCAGCTTGACCCGCGGGAGACAGACCTACGAGCAGTACTTC. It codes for CASSLTRGRQTYEQYF.

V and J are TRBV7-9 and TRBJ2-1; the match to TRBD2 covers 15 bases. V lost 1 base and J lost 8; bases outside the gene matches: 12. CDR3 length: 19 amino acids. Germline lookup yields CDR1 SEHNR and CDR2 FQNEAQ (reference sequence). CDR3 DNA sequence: TGTGCCAGCAGCTTAGGTTGGCGGACTAGCGGGAGGGCCGTATATGAGCAGTTCTTC. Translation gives CASSLGWRTSGRAVYEQFF.

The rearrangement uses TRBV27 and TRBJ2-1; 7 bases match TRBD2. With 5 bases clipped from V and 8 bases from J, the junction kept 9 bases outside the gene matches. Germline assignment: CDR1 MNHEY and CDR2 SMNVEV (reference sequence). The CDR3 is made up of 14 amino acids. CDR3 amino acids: CASSGRTRIYEQFF. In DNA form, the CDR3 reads TGTGCCAGCAGTGGACGGACTAGGATCTATGAGCAGTTCTTC.

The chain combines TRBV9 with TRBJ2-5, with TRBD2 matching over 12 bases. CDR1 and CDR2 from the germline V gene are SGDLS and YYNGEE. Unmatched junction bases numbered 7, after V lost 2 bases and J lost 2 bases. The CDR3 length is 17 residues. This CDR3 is CASSVPSGRATQETQYF. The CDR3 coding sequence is TGTGCCAGCAGCGTCCCTAGCGGGAGGGCCACACAAGAGACCCAGTACTTC.

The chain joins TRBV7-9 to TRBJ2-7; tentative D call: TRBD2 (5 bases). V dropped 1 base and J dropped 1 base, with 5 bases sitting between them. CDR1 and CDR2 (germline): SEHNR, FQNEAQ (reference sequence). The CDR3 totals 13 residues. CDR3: CASSLGESYEQYF. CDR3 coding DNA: TGTGCCAGCAGCTTAGGGGAGTCCTACGAGCAGTACTTC.

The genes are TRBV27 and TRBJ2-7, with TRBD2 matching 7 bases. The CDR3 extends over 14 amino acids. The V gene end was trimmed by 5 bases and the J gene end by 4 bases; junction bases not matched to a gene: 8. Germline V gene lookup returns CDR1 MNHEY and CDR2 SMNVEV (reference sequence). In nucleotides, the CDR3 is TGTGCCAGCAGTGCGGGACTACCACCTTACGAGCAGTACTTC. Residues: CASSAGLPPYEQYF.

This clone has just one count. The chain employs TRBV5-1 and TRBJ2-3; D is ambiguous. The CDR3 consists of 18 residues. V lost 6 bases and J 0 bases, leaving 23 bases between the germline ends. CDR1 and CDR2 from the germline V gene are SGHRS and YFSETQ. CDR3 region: CASTPRLNHLSSTDTQYF. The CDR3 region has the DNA TGCGCCAGCACCCCTCGACTGAATCACCTCAGTAGCACAGATACGCAGTATTTT.

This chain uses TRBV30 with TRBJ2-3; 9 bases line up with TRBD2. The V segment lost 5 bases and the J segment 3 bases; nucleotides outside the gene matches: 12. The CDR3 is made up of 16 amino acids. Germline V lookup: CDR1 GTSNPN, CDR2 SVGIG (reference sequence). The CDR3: CAWCLGGRVCTDTQYF. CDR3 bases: TGTGCCTGGTGCCTCGGCGGGAGGGTGTGTACAGATACGCAGTATTTT.